One sample yielded the 28 T cell receptor beta chains listed below, sequenced in a study of blood T cell repertoires in COVID-19. Some clones are missing from TCRdb's copy, which holds only in-frame ones; the method was immunoSEQ multiplex PCR. The sample shows 170,000 or so clones, about 87% of them seen only once. Sequenced: peripheral blood. These receptors were collected from a man aged 55 to 69 with COVID-19, enrolled during active disease.

This clone has a handful of counts. J is TRBJ1-3 and V is TRBV19; D call uncertain. Trimming stripped 2 bases from V and 0 bases from J, with 8 bases between. Germline CDR1 reads LNHDA; CDR2 reads SQIVND (reference sequence). This CDR3 is built from 15 residues. CDR3 bases: TGTGCCAGTAGTATACAGGCGAGCTCTGGAAACACCATATATTTT. This encodes CASSIQASSGNTIYF.

V and J are TRBV9 and TRBJ2-2; TRBD1 agrees at 11 bases. Germline CDR1 is SGDLS and CDR2 is YYNGEE. With 2 bases clipped from V and 5 bases from J, the junction kept 2 bases outside the gene matches. The CDR3 extends over 15 amino acids. The CDR3 sequence is CASSVGTGGTGELFF. The CDR3 DNA reads as TGTGCCAGCAGCGTGGGGACAGGGGGTACCGGGGAGCTGTTTTTT.

This sequence joins TRBV21-1 and TRBJ2-5; TRBD1 reflects the table's D call only, with no check against the DNA. TRBV21-1 is shown as a pseudogene. The CDR3 runs 16 residues. CDR3 nucleotides: TGTGCCAGCAGCAAAGGGAGGGGACAGTCCCAAGAGACCCAGTACTTC. As protein: CASSKGRGQSQETQYF.

This clone appeared once. This chain links TRBV20-1 with TRBJ1-1; D gene ambiguous. The CDR3 is 11 residues long. Trimming removed 5 bases at V and 5 bases at J, with 9 bases between. Germline loops: CDR1 DFQATT, CDR2 SNEGSKA (reference sequence). The CDR3 spells CSAAKSTEAFF. As DNA, the CDR3 is TGCAGTGCTGCGAAGTCGACTGAAGCTTTCTTT.

V usage is TRBV6-2 or TRBV6-3 and J usage is TRBJ2-1, with 9 bases aligning to TRBD1. The junction had 10 bases not matched to a gene; V was cut back by 2 bases and J by 2 bases. Per germline, CDR1 MNHEY and CDR2 SVGEGT. The length of the CDR3 is 18 residues. The CDR3 sequence: CASSYTPSDRGPYNEQFF. The CDR3 DNA is TGTGCCAGCAGTTACACCCCTTCGGACAGGGGACCCTACAATGAGCAGTTCTTC.

The rearrangement joins TRBV3-1 (or the pseudogene TRBV3-2) to TRBJ2-2; no clear D. V was pared by 8 bases and J by 5 bases, with 9 bases between. CDR3 length: 12 residues. Germline lookup yields CDR1 LGHDT and CDR2 YNNKEL (reference sequence). CDR3 DNA sequence: TGTGCCAGCCAGGAAGAGACCGGGGAGCTGTTTTTT. It specifies CASQEETGELFF.

In its sample, this clone was seen many times. The rearrangement uses TRBV2 and TRBJ1-2; TRBD1 might be the D (6 bases). V lost 10 bases and J lost 6, with 15 bases in between. The CDR3 runs to 12 residues. The V gene's germline CDR1 is SNHLY and CDR2 FYNNEI. The CDR3 nucleotides read TGTGCCACCAAGACAGGTTTCGATGGCTACACCTTC. Encoded protein: CATKTGFDGYTF.

The V and J genes are TRBV5-5 and TRBJ2-7; 8 bases fit TRBD1. The CDR3 is 14 amino acids. Trimming took 4 bases from V and 2 from J; bases not matched to a gene: 5. CDR1 and CDR2 from the germline V gene are SGHKS and YYEKEE (reference sequence). This CDR3 reads CASSRTGIPYEQYF. The CDR3 bases are TGTGCCAGCAGCAGGACAGGGATCCCCTACGAGCAGTACTTC.

The V gene is TRBV7-3, the J gene TRBJ2-1; 8 bases fit TRBD1. This CDR3 spans 13 amino acids. V shed 4 bases, J shed 7 bases, and the junction held 3 bases outside the gene matches. Germline CDR1 SGHTA, CDR2 FQGTGA. CDR3 DNA sequence: TGTGCCAGCAGCTGGGACAGGCAGAATGAGCAGTTCTTC. Residues: CASSWDRQNEQFF.

This clone was observed once. The V call is TRBV11-2, the J call TRBJ1-4; 7 nucleotides agree with TRBD1. This CDR3 contains 14 residues. Germline values: CDR1 SGHAT, CDR2 FQNNGV. V lost 5 bases to trimming and J lost 7 bases; unmatched junction nucleotides: 7. CDR3 residues: CASSESPGGEKLFF. The CDR3, as DNA: TGTGCCAGCAGCGAGAGCCCAGGGGGTGAAAAACTGTTTTTT.

J is TRBJ2-2 and V is TRBV7-8; no reliable D call. V was clipped by 0 bases and J by 4 bases, with 12 bases between them. Germline lookup yields CDR1 SGHVS and CDR2 FQNEAQ. The CDR3 sequence is 16 residues long. CDR3 nucleotide sequence: TGTGCCAGCAGCTTAGCCGGTATACCCCGCACCGGGGAGCTGTTTTTT. This translates into CASSLAGIPRTGELFF. The full variable domain, its missing parts supplied by reference TRBV7-8 and TRBJ2-2, is GAGVSQSPRYKVAKRGQDVALRCDPISGHVSLFWYQQALGQGPEFLTYFQNEAQLDKSGLPSDRFFAERPEGSVSTLKIQRTQQEDSAVYLCASSLAGIPRTGELFFGEGSRLTVL.

Comment on this clone: Other DNA variants within this sample encode the same CDR3. The V call is TRBV6-2 or TRBV6-3, the J call TRBJ2-6; D ambiguous. Trimming cost V 5 bases and J 0 bases, with 8 bases left between them. This CDR3 spans 15 amino acids. Germline values: CDR1 MNHEY, CDR2 SVGEGT. In DNA form, the CDR3 reads TGTGCCAGCAGTCGGCCGGGCTCTGGGGCCAACGTCCTGACTTTC. The encoded protein is CASSRPGSGANVLTF.

The V gene is TRBV7-2, the J gene TRBJ2-1; the D gene is possibly TRBD1 (5 bases). CDR1 and CDR2 from the germline V gene are SGHTA and FQGNSA. V was trimmed by 1 base and J by 7 bases, leaving 20 bases between them. The CDR3 is 17 amino acids. The CDR3 DNA follows: TGTGCCAGCAGCTTAGTTGCGGCCAGGGATTTCCTGAATGAGCAGTTCTTC. It specifies CASSLVAARDFLNEQFF.

The chain uses TRBV7-2 and TRBJ2-7; 9 positions agree with TRBD1. CDR3 length equals 16 residues. V was pared by 2 bases and J by 6 bases, with 11 bases of the junction left unmatched. CDR1 is SGHTA and CDR2 is FQGNSA in the germline V gene. This CDR3 reads CASSLIPGTGRLEQYF. CDR3 bases: TGTGCCAGCAGCTTAATCCCCGGGACAGGGCGCCTCGAGCAGTACTTC.

This chain links TRBV19 with TRBJ1-6; D might be TRBD1 (5 bases). Germline assignment: CDR1 LNHDA and CDR2 SQIVND (reference sequence). The length of the CDR3 is 14 residues. V lost 7 bases to trimming and J lost 2 bases, with 9 bases between them. CDR3 sequence reads: CASTGDPYNSPLHF. For the CDR3, the DNA is TGTGCCAGTACGGGGGACCCCTATAATTCACCCCTCCACTTT.

The rearrangement joins TRBV28 to TRBJ1-1; possibly TRBD1 for D (5 bases). The CDR3 is 13 amino acids. Germline V gene data show CDR1 as MDHEN and CDR2 as SYDVKM. Trimming took 2 bases from V and 7 from J, leaving 11 bases between them. CDR3 amino acids: CASSLQGVHEAFF. The CDR3 region has the DNA TGTGCCAGCAGTTTACAAGGGGTTCATGAAGCTTTCTTT.

With respect to this clone: An end of the junction does not agree with germline; a read error may underlie this. The chain joins TRBV7-7 to TRBJ2-2, with D maybe TRBD1 (6 bases). The CDR3 extends over 14 amino acids. CDR1 is SSHAT, CDR2 FNYEAQ, per germline (reference sequence). The CDR3 region is CASSLTGSTGELFF. CDR3 bases: TGTGCTAGCAGCTTAACAGGGTCGACCGGGGAGCTGTTTTTT. Filled out from reference TRBV7-7 and TRBJ2-2, the complete variable domain reads GAGVSQSPRYKVTKRGQDVTLRCDPISSHATLYWYQQALGQGPEFLTYFNYEAQPDKSGLPSDRFSAERPEGSISTLTIQRTEQRDSAMYRCASSLTGSTGELFFGEGSRLTVL.

V and J are TRBV18 and TRBJ1-1; D not certain. Looked up from germline, CDR1 is KGHSH and CDR2 is LQKENI. The CDR3 runs 16 residues. The germline V and J ends were trimmed by 3 bases and 0 bases, with 14 bases remaining between them. The CDR3 sequence: CASSPYTGRLNTEAFF. CDR3 sequence (DNA): TGTGCCAGCTCACCTTACACCGGCAGGCTGAACACTGAAGCTTTCTTT.

The rearrangement links TRBV19 to TRBJ2-3; D is possibly TRBD2 (6 bases). CDR1 and CDR2 (germline): LNHDA, SQIVND (reference sequence). Trimming left V 5 bases short and J 2 bases short, with 14 bases between. The CDR3 runs 15 residues. The CDR3 reads CASSLQAGPTDTQYF. CDR3 DNA: TGTGCCAGTAGTTTACAAGCGGGCCCCACAGATACGCAGTATTTT.

The chain combines TRBV7-2 with TRBJ2-5; possible D gene TRBD1, 6 bases. V was shortened by 1 base and J by 2 bases, with 14 bases between the two germline ends. Germline CDR1 SGHTA, CDR2 FQGNSA. The CDR3 has 16 residues. The CDR3 sequence: CASSLEQGSEQETQYF. CDR3 DNA: TGTGCCAGCAGCTTAGAACAGGGTTCAGAACAAGAGACCCAGTACTTC.

This rearrangement joins TRBV18 to TRBJ2-5; possible D gene TRBD2, 7 bases. Trimming removed 2 bases at V and 0 bases at J, with 10 bases between. Per germline, CDR1 KGHSH and CDR2 LQKENI. The CDR3 contains 15 residues. The CDR3 bases are TGTGCCAGCTCACCAGAGGGGGGGTACCAAGAGACCCAGTACTTC. Residues: CASSPEGGYQETQYF.

CDR3 bases: TGTGCCAGCTCACCACCTTACTCGTCCGGGGAGCTGTTTTTT. Translating gives CASSPPYSSGELFF. The rearrangement links TRBV18 to TRBJ2-2, with D uncertain. This CDR3 is built from 14 residues. Germline CDR1 reads KGHSH; CDR2 reads LQKENI. V was trimmed by 0 bases and J by 6 bases, leaving 8 bases between them.

The chain is built from TRBV19 and TRBJ1-5, with 8 bases fitting TRBD1. CDR3 length: 16 amino acids. Trimming removed 5 bases from V and 5 bases from J; junction bases left unmatched: 11. Germline values: CDR1 LNHDA, CDR2 SQIVND (reference sequence). CDR3 DNA: TGTGCCAGTAGTCCAACCGCGACAGGGGAGGATCAGCCCCAGCATTTT. Amino acids: CASSPTATGEDQPQHF.

The J gene is TRBJ1-4, the V gene TRBV18; no clear D gene. This CDR3 region has 17 residues. CDR1 and CDR2 from the germline V gene are KGHSH and LQKENI. V dropped 2 bases and J dropped 0 bases, with 13 bases sitting between them. DNA of the CDR3: TGTGCCAGCTCACCAGTCGCAGGACTTACAACTAATGAAAAACTGTTTTTT. Translated, it gives CASSPVAGLTTNEKLFF.

The chain links TRBV5-1 to TRBJ2-1; the match to TRBD1 covers 8 bases. V was pared by 0 bases and J by 8 bases, with 7 bases of the junction left unmatched. Germline loops: CDR1 SGHRS, CDR2 YFSETQ. The length of the CDR3 is 15 residues. The CDR3, as DNA: TGCGCCAGCAGCTTGGAGGCAGGGGGCTTAGATGAGCAGTTCTTC. As protein: CASSLEAGGLDEQFF.

The chain recombines TRBV6-2 or TRBV6-3 with TRBJ2-1, with TRBD2 matching over 11 bases. The CDR3 covers 19 residues. The germline V gene has CDR1 MNHEY and CDR2 SVGEGT. V trimming: 6 bases; J trimming: 9 bases; junction bases outside the gene matches: 22. The CDR3 bases are TGTGCCAGCAGCCCCCTGAACCCGTATAGCGGGGGGGTGCGGGGTGAGCAGTTCTTC. Its translation: CASSPLNPYSGGVRGEQFF.

This clone was observed a handful of times. Other DNA sequences in this sample translate to the same CDR3. The V call is TRBV6-5, the J call TRBJ1-1; possible D gene TRBD1, 6 bases. The CDR3 is 13 residues long. Germline lookup yields CDR1 MNHEY and CDR2 SVGAGI. Trimming cost V 2 bases and J 4 bases, with 8 bases left between them. The CDR3, as DNA: TGTGCCAGCAGTTACACAGGGACCACTGAAGCTTTCTTT. Its translation: CASSYTGTTEAFF.

V and J are TRBV6-2 or TRBV6-3 and TRBJ1-5; the match to TRBD1 covers 8 bases. Germline loops: CDR1 MNHEY, CDR2 SVGEGT. The CDR3 is made up of 19 amino acids. V was pared by 2 bases and J by 4 bases, with 16 bases of the junction left unmatched. CDR3 sequence reads: CASSYPEDRVDWKNQPQHF. CDR3 nucleotide sequence: TGTGCCAGCAGTTACCCGGAGGACAGGGTAGATTGGAAGAATCAGCCCCAGCATTTT.